This entry lists 10 T cell receptor beta chains sequenced from one sample in a study of blood T cell repertoires in COVID-19. Data came from immunoSEQ multiplex PCR; TCRdb stores just in-frame clones and leaves some out. The sample has 190,000 or so clones; more than 70% are singletons. What was sequenced was peripheral blood. Every receptor here comes from a woman aged 25 to 39 with acute or convalescent COVID-19.

Only one count was recorded for this clone. The gene calls are TRBV6-2 or TRBV6-3 and TRBJ2-3; 14 nucleotides match TRBD2. The V segment lost 3 bases and the J segment 3 bases; nucleotides outside the gene matches: 5. CDR1 is MNHEY, CDR2 SVGEGT, per germline. This CDR3 has 17 residues. The CDR3 here is CASSYFGTSGRTDTQYF. In nucleotides, the CDR3 is TGTGCCAGCAGTTATTTTGGGACTAGCGGGAGAACAGATACGCAGTATTTT.

The chain combines TRBV2 with TRBJ1-4; 7 positions agree with TRBD1. CDR1 is SNHLY and CDR2 is FYNNEI in the germline V gene. The CDR3 totals 15 residues. The junction had 10 bases not matched to a gene; V was cut back by 6 bases and J by 6 bases. The CDR3 protein is CASRGRTGLYEKLFF. The CDR3, as DNA: TGTGCCAGCAGGGGTCGGACAGGCCTCTATGAAAAACTGTTTTTT.

This chain uses TRBV9 with TRBJ2-1; 8 bases fit TRBD2. The CDR3 has 15 amino acids. Trimming at V came to 2 bases and at J to 5 bases, leaving 6 bases not matched to a gene. Germline CDR1 and CDR2: SGDLS and YYNGEE. CDR3 amino acids: CASSVSGSYHNEQFF. The CDR3 region has the DNA TGTGCCAGCAGCGTGAGCGGGAGTTATCACAATGAGCAGTTCTTC.

The chain uses TRBV24-1 and TRBJ2-1; the match to TRBD2 covers 9 bases. This CDR3 comprises 16 residues. Germline CDR1 is KGHDR and CDR2 is SFDVKD. With 3 bases clipped from V and 3 bases from J, the junction kept 5 bases outside the gene matches. This CDR3 reads CATSDPGTSRYNEQFF. In nucleotides, the CDR3 is TGTGCCACCAGTGATCCCGGGACTAGCCGCTACAATGAGCAGTTCTTC.

This sequence joins TRBV15 and TRBJ1-3; D is uncertain. The germline V and J ends were trimmed by 8 bases and 11 bases, with 16 bases remaining between them. The length of the CDR3 is 12 residues. Per germline, CDR1 LNHNV and CDR2 YYDKDF (reference sequence). For the CDR3, the DNA is TGTGCCACCCTTCAGAGTGGAGGGCCCATATATTTT. Residues: CATLQSGGPIYF.

This chain connects TRBV28 to TRBJ2-3; weak D call: TRBD1 (5 bases). Germline CDR1 MDHEN, CDR2 SYDVKM. The CDR3 consists of 11 residues. V was cut by 5 bases and J by 9 bases, with 9 bases left in between. The CDR3 DNA reads TGTGCCAGCAGTAACAGGCGCACGCAGTATTTT. Its translation is CASSNRRTQYF. The full variable domain, rest sourced from reference TRBV28 and TRBJ2-3, is DVKVTQSSRYLVKRTGEKVFLECVQDMDHENMFWYRQDPGLGLRLIYFSYDVKMKEKGDIPEGYSVSREKKERFSLILESASTNQTSMYLCASSNRRTQYFGPGTRLTVL.

Written as DNA, the CDR3 is TGTGCCAGCGAATCGGAGGAGAACACTGAAGCTTTCTTT. Encoded protein: CASESEENTEAFF. This sequence joins TRBV2 and TRBJ1-1; D unclear. Per germline, CDR1 SNHLY and CDR2 FYNNEI. V was trimmed by 8 bases and J by 1 base, leaving 11 bases between them. The CDR3 extends over 13 amino acids.

The chain has TRBV10-3 and TRBJ1-4, with D tentatively TRBD1 (5 bases). The germline V gene encodes CDR1 ENHRY and CDR2 SYGVKD. The CDR3 runs to 14 residues. V dropped 3 bases and J dropped 1 base, with 6 bases sitting between them. For the CDR3, the DNA is TGTGCCATCAGTGAAAGGGGAACTAATGAAAAACTGTTTTTT. This translates into CAISERGTNEKLFF.

In this sample, this clone turned up a few times. This chain connects TRBV5-1 to TRBJ2-2; TRBD2 matches at 9 bases. The CDR3 has 14 amino acids. With 4 bases clipped from V and 7 bases from J, the junction kept 5 bases outside the gene matches. Germline CDR1 reads SGHRS; CDR2 reads YFSETQ. DNA for the CDR3: TGCGCCAGCAGCCCTAGCGGGAATGACGGGGAGCTGTTTTTT. Its protein is CASSPSGNDGELFF.

The J gene is TRBJ2-5, the V gene TRBV28; 8 nucleotides agree with TRBD1. With V trimmed by 5 bases and J by 1 base, 3 bases remained unmatched. CDR3 size: 14 residues. CDR1 is MDHEN, CDR2 SYDVKM, per germline. The CDR3 is CASSRQGFQETQYF. The CDR3 DNA sequence: TGTGCCAGCAGTCGACAGGGGTTCCAAGAGACCCAGTACTTC.